The clone carrying this T cell receptor beta chain came up many times. Its antigen is as yet unknown. The record originates from a study of early T cells in non-severe SARS-CoV-2 infection. Study-level information: The authors sequenced bulk RNA from unsorted whole blood, leaving chains unpaired.

Attachment of unique molecular identifiers to individual cDNA molecules was performed. TCRdb re-called the 5' RACE reads through MiXCR, storing one row per CDR3 protein. The repertoire holds over 20,000 distinct CDR3 sequences, with under 6% as singletons. Regarding the study as a whole: Using VDJdb, the matching emphasized anti-spike CD8 responses while missing private and CD4 specificities.

The CDR3 runs to 15 residues. The V gene's germline CDR1 is SQVTM and CDR2 ANQGSEA. The V and J ends lost 2 bases and 0 bases respectively, with 11 bases between them. V gene TRBV29-1 combines with J gene TRBJ2-1; a possible D gene is TRBD2 (5 bases). This TCR was sampled from an adult who was a healthcare worker with PCR-confirmed SARS-CoV-2 infection or an uninfected control (not recorded which). Sequencing was performed on whole blood. The CDR3 coding sequence is TGCAGCGTTGAAAGACTACACAGCTCCTACAATGAGCAGTTCTTC. Amino acid sequence: CSVERLHSSYNEQFF.